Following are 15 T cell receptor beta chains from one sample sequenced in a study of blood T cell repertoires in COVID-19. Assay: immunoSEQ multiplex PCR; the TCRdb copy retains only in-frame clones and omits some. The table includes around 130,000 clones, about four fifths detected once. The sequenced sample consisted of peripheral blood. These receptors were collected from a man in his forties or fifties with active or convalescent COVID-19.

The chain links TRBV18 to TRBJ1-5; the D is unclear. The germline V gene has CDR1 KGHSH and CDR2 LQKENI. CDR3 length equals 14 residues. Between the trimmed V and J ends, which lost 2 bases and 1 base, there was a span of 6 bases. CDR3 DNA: TGTGCCAGCTCACCAAAGAGGAGCAATCAGCCCCAGCATTTT. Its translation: CASSPKRSNQPQHF. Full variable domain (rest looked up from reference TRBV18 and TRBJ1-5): NAGVMQNPRHLVRRRGQEARLRCSPMKGHSHVYWYRQLPEEGLKFMVYLQKENIIDESGMPKERFSAEFPKEGPSILRIQQVVRGDSAAYFCASSPKRSNQPQHFGDGTRLSIL.

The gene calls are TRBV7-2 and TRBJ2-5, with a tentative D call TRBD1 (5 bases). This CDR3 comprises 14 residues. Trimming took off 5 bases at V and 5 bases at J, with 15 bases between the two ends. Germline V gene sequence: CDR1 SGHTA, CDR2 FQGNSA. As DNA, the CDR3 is TGTGCCAGCAGCCCCGGTGTGGGGCTGGAGACCCAGTACTTC. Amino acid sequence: CASSPGVGLETQYF.

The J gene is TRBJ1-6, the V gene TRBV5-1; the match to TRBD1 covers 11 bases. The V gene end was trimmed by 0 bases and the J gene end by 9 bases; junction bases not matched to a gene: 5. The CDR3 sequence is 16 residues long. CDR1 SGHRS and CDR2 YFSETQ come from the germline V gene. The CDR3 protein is CASSLDIGTGGSPLHF. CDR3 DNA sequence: TGCGCCAGCAGCTTGGATATAGGGACAGGGGGTTCACCCCTCCACTTT.

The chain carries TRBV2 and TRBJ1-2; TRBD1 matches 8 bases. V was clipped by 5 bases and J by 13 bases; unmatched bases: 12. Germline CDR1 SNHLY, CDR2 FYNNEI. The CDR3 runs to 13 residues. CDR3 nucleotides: TGTGCCAGCAGTTACGACAGGGGAGGGGATCGCACCTTC. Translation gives CASSYDRGGDRTF.

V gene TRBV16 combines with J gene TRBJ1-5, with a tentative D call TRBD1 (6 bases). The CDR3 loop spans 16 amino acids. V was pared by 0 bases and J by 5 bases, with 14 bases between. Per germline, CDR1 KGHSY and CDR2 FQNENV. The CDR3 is CASSQSRTADYQPQHF. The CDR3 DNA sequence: TGTGCCAGCAGCCAATCACGGACAGCAGACTATCAGCCCCAGCATTTT.

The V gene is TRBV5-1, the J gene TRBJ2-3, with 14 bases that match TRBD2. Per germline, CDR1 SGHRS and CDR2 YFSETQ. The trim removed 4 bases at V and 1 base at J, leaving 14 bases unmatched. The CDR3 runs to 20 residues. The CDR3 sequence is CASSPGLAGGEVRGTDTQYF. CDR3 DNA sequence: TGCGCCAGCAGCCCCGGACTAGCGGGGGGTGAGGTTAGAGGCACAGATACGCAGTATTTT.

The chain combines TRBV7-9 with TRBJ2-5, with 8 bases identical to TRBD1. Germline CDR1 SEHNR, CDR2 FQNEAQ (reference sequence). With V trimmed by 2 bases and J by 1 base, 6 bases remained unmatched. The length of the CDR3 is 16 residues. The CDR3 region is CASSLQGATAQETQYF. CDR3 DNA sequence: TGTGCCAGCAGCTTACAGGGGGCGACCGCCCAAGAGACCCAGTACTTC.

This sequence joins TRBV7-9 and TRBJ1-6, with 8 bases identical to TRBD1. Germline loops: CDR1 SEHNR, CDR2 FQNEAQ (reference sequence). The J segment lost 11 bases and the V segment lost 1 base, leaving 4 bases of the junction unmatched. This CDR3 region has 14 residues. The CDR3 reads CASSLDPTGAPLHF. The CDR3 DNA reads TGTGCCAGCAGCTTAGACCCGACAGGGGCACCCCTCCACTTT. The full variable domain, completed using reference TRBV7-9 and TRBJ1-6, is DTGVSQNPRHKITKRGQNVTFRCDPISEHNRLYWYRQTLGQGPEFLTYFQNEAQLEKSRLLSDRFSAERPKGSFSTLEIQRTEQGDSAMYLCASSLDPTGAPLHFGNGTRLTVT.

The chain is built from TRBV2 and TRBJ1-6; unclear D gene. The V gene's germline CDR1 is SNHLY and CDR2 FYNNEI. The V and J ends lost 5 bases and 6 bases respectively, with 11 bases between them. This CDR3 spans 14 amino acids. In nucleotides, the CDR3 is TGTGCCAGCAGTACCCGGGAGGCTAATTCACCCCTCCACTTT. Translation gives CASSTREANSPLHF.

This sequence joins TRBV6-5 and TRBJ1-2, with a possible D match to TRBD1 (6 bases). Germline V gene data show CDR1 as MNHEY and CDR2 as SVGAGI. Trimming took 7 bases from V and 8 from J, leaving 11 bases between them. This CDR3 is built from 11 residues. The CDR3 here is CASIGGGGYTF. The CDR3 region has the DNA TGTGCCAGCATAGGGGGAGGGGGCTACACCTTC.

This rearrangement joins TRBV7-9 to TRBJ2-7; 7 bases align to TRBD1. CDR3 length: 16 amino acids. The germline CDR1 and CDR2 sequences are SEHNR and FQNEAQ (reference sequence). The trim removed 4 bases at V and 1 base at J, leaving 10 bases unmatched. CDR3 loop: CASSYIRDSHSYEQYF. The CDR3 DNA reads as TGTGCCAGCAGCTACATCCGGGACAGCCATTCCTACGAGCAGTACTTC.

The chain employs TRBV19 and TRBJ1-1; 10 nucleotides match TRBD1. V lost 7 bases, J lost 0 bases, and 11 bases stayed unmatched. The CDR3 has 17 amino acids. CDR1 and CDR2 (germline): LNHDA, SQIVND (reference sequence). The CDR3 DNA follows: TGTGCCAGTACCACCCGGACAGGGGGGTCCATGAACACTGAAGCTTTCTTT. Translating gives CASTTRTGGSMNTEAFF.

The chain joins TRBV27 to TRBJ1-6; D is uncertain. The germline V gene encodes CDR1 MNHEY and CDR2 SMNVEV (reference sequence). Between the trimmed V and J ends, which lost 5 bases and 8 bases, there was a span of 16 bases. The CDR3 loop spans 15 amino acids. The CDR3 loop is CASSPLAGIDSPLHF. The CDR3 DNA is TGTGCCAGCAGTCCCCTTGCGGGGATAGATTCACCCCTCCACTTT.

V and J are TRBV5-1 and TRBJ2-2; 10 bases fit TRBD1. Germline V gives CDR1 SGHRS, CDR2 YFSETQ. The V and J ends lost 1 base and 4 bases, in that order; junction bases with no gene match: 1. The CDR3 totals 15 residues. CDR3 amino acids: CASSLRTGGTGELFF. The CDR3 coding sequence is TGCGCCAGCAGCTTGCGGACAGGGGGCACCGGGGAGCTGTTTTTT.

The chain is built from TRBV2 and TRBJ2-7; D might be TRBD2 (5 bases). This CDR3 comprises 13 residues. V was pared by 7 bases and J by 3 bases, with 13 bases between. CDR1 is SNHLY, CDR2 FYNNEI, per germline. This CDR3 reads CASTLDGNYEQYF. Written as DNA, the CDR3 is TGTGCCAGCACTTTGGACGGGAACTACGAGCAGTACTTC.